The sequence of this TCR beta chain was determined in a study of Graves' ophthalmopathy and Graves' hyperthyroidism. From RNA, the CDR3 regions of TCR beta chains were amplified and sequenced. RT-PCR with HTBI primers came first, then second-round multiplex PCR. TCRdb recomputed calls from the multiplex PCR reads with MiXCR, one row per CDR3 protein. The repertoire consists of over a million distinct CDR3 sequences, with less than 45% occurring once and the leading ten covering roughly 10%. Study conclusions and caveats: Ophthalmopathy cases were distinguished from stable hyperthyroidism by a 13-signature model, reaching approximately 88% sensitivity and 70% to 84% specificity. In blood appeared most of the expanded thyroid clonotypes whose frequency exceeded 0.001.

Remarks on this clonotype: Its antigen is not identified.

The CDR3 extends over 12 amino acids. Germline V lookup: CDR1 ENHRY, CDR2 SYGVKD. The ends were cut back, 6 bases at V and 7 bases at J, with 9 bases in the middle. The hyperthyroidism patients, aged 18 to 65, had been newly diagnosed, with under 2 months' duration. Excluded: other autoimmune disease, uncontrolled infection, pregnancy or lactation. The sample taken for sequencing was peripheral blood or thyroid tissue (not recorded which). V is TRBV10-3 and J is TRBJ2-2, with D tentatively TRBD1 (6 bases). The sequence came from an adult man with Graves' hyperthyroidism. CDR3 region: CAIRGQVGELFF. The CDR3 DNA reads TGTGCCATCAGGGGACAAGTCGGGGAGCTGTTTTTT.